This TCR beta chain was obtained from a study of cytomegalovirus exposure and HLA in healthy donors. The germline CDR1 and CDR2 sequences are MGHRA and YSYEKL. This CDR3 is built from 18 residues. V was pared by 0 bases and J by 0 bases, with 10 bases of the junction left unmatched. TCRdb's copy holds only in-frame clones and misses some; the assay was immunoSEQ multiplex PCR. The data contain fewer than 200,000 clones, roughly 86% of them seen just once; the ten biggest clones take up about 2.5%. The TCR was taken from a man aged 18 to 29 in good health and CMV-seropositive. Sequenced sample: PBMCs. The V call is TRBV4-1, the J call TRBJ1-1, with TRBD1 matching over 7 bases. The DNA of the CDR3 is TGCGCCAGCAGCCAAGATCGGGGACAGATTACCATGAACACTGAAGCTTTCTTT. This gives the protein CASSQDRGQITMNTEAFF.